The 11 T cell receptor beta chains below were found in one sample sequenced in a study of CD8 T cells in Susac syndrome. Reverse transcription used roughly 0.45 to 1 ug RNA and random hexamers. Via MiXCR, TCRdb re-called the immunoSEQ multiplex PCR reads, giving one row per CDR3 protein. In the table there are about 120,000 distinct CDR3 sequences, 94% of which are singletons. Sequencing used CD4+ T cells from PBMCs. These receptor sequences come from a human donor in good health.

The V gene is TRBV19, the J gene TRBJ2-5, with no clear D. The ends were cut back, 2 bases at V and 8 bases at J, with 18 bases in the middle. This CDR3 is 15 amino acids long. CDR1 and CDR2 (germline): LNHDA, SQIVND (reference sequence). The CDR3 DNA reads TGTGCCAGTAGTATATTCCCCCCGGACCCCGGCACCCAGTACTTC. Its translation is CASSIFPPDPGTQYF.

The V gene is TRBV7-2, the J gene TRBJ2-7; D is unclear. This CDR3 is built from 13 residues. Deletions cut 3 bases from V and 3 bases from J, with 9 bases between. Per germline, CDR1 SGHTA and CDR2 FQGNSA. The CDR3 nucleotides are TGTGCCAGCAGCTTTGACGCGAACTACGAGCAGTACTTC. Amino acids: CASSFDANYEQYF.

V and J are TRBV5-1 and TRBJ1-4, with a possible D match to TRBD1 (6 bases). CDR3 length: 14 amino acids. Germline V gene data show CDR1 as SGHRS and CDR2 as YFSETQ. V was trimmed by 4 bases and J by 4 bases, leaving 11 bases between them. CDR3 sequence (DNA): TGCGCCAGCAGCCAGGGGCAGCTTAATGAAAAACTGTTTTTT. This translates into CASSQGQLNEKLFF.

The J gene is TRBJ1-5, the V gene TRBV30; possible D gene TRBD1, 6 bases. Germline V CDR1 and CDR2: GTSNPN, SVGIG (reference sequence). V was pared by 1 base and J by 6 bases, with 13 bases between. The CDR3 covers 14 residues. Here the CDR3 DNA reads TGTGCCTGGAGTGAGGGGGATTCTCGTCAGCCCCAGCATTTT. This sequence encodes CAWSEGDSRQPQHF.

The J gene is TRBJ1-1, the V gene TRBV5-5; no clear D. This CDR3 has 12 amino acids. V lost 6 bases and J lost 4, with 10 bases in between. Germline V gene lookup returns CDR1 SGHKS and CDR2 YYEKEE (reference sequence). The CDR3 sequence: CASTRDGTEAFF. CDR3 DNA sequence: TGTGCCAGCACCCGAGATGGCACTGAAGCTTTCTTT.

The gene calls are TRBV9 and TRBJ2-1; either TRBD1 or TRBD2 may supply D (5 bases each). The CDR3 covers 16 residues. V was cut by 2 bases and J by 1 base, with 13 bases left in between. Germline CDR1 reads SGDLS; CDR2 reads YYNGEE. The CDR3 coding sequence is TGTGCCAGCAGCGTGACCCAGGGAGATTCCTACAATGAGCAGTTCTTC. This codes for CASSVTQGDSYNEQFF.

The chain recombines TRBV6-5 with TRBJ1-3; no firm D call. The V end was cut by 10 bases, the J end by 0 bases, with 10 bases between. From germline, CDR1 is MNHEY and CDR2 SVGAGI. This CDR3 has 13 amino acids. CDR3 sequence: CATKSHSGNTIYF. In nucleotides, the CDR3 is TGTGCCACCAAGTCCCACTCTGGAAACACCATATATTTT.

The CDR3 DNA is TGCAGTGCTAGGCGGCCACCGGTGGACATTCAGTACTTC. Its translation is CSARRPPVDIQYF. The chain couples TRBV20-1 to TRBJ2-4; D remains ambiguous. CDR3 length: 13 residues. The germline V gene encodes CDR1 DFQATT and CDR2 SNEGSKA (reference sequence). Trimming shortened V by 3 bases and J by 8 bases, and 14 bases separated the two germline ends.

In nucleotides, the CDR3 is TGTGCCAGCAGCCCCCATCTGGGTAGGGGCAATGAGCAGTTCTTC. Translated, it gives CASSPHLGRGNEQFF. This chain links TRBV11-2 with TRBJ2-1; the D gene is possibly TRBD1 (5 bases). CDR3 length equals 15 residues. The germline V gene has CDR1 SGHAT and CDR2 FQNNGV. V was clipped by 5 bases and J by 6 bases, with 17 bases between them.

This sequence joins TRBV19 and TRBJ2-5, with D possibly matching TRBD1 (6 bases). The V and J ends lost 3 bases and 2 bases respectively, with 13 bases between them. CDR3 length: 15 amino acids. The V gene's germline CDR1 is LNHDA and CDR2 SQIVND (reference sequence). The chain's CDR3 is CASSIVAGAQETQYF. The DNA for the CDR3 is TGTGCCAGTAGTATCGTGGCAGGGGCACAAGAGACCCAGTACTTC.

The V call is TRBV7-9, the J call TRBJ2-1; D is perhaps TRBD1 (5 bases). V lost 1 base, J lost 6 bases, and 10 bases lay in between. Germline lookup yields CDR1 SEHNR and CDR2 FQNEAQ (reference sequence). The CDR3 covers 14 residues. As DNA, the CDR3 is TGTGCCAGCAGCTTAGAAGGGGTGGTCAATGAGCAGTTCTTC. Translating gives CASSLEGVVNEQFF.